The rows below give T cell receptor beta chains drawn from one sample of a study of breast tumors, draining lymph nodes, adjacent tissues. TCRdb called the multiplex PCR reads again in MiXCR, with one record for every CDR3 protein. The table shows approximately 210,000 distinct CDR3 sequences, with about 34% occurring only once. The source material was axillary lymph node tissue. These receptors all stem from a female donor with breast cancer. Some clones in this sample may be carry-over from other donors' samples. The CDR3 runs from the conserved cysteine through the conserved F or W. The D gene is left open where the match is weak. The size field is filled for only some rows; it gives once, few, many or a size class.

D,J,V,size,DNA,CDR3
TRBD2,TRBJ2-3,TRBV7-2,many,TGTGCCAGCAGCTCCGGGACTAGCGGAACGGTGGATACGCAGTATTTT,CASSSGTSGTVDTQYF
TRBD2,TRBJ2-1,TRBV6-6,.,TGTGCCAGCAGTGAATCGGGGGAGGGGAAGTTCTTC,CASSESGEGKFF
TRBD2,TRBJ2-1,TRBV15,many,TGTGCCACCAGCAGAGCTAGCGGGAAATACAATGAGCAGTTCTTC,CATSRASGKYNEQFF
.,TRBJ1-2,TRBV18,.,TGTGCCAGCTTTGCATGGGTCAATGGCTACACCTTC,CASFAWVNGYTF
.,TRBJ2-7,TRBV2,.,TGTGCCAGCAGCAGGGACTGGCACTCCTACGAGCAGTACTTC,CASSRDWHSYEQYF
TRBD1,TRBJ1-6,TRBV6-4,many,TGTGCCAGCAGAGACTCGGACAGGGGAAATTCACCCCTCCACTTT,CASRDSDRGNSPLHF
.,TRBJ1-1,TRBV2,.,TGTGCCAGCATGTTCAGCAACACTGAAGCTTTCTTT,CASMFSNTEAFF
.,TRBJ1-5,TRBV9,.,TGTGCCAGCTCCATCGACATCGATCAGCCCCAGCATTTT,CASSIDIDQPQHF
TRBD2,TRBJ2-2,TRBV7-7,many,TGTGCTAGCAGCCCTCGACTAGCGAGCCACACCGGGGAGCTGTTTTTT,CASSPRLASHTGELFF
TRBD2,TRBJ2-7,TRBV7-9,many,TGTGCCAGCAGCACCCCGAGGACTAGCGGCACCTACGAGCAGTACTTC,CASSTPRTSGTYEQYF
.,TRBJ2-5,TRBV5-5,.,TGTGCCAGCAGCCCCCGAGGGCAGGGAGAGACCCAGTACTTC,CASSPRGQGETQYF
TRBD2,TRBJ2-3,TRBV11-3,many,TGTGCCAGCAGCCCAGCCGGGACTAGCGGGAGTTCGCAGTATTTT,CASSPAGTSGSSQYF
.,TRBJ2-5,TRBV20-1,many,TGCAGTGCTTTAGGTCTTCGGCGGGGAGAGACCCAGTACTTC,CSALGLRRGETQYF
.,TRBJ2-2,TRBV2,many,TGTGCCAGCACTAGGGGCCGGATCACCGGGGAGCTGTTTTTT,CASTRGRITGELFF
TRBD2,TRBJ2-1,TRBV7-9,.,TGTGCCAGCAGAATAGTCAATAGCGGGCCCTACAATGAGCAGTTCTTC,CASRIVNSGPYNEQFF
TRBD2,TRBJ2-1,TRBV5-1,many,TGCGCCAGCAGCGCGACTAGCGGTCGCTACAATGAGCAGTTCTTC,CASSATSGRYNEQFF
.,TRBJ2-7,TRBV5-8,few,TGTGCCAGCAGCTGGGGGCCGGCCCCTTCCTACGAGCAGTACTTC,CASSWGPAPSYEQYF
TRBD2,TRBJ2-1,TRBV13,many,TGTGCCAGCAGCTTGCGGGGGGCATACAATGAGCAGTTCTTC,CASSLRGAYNEQFF
.,TRBJ2-1,TRBV24-1,many,TGTGCCACCAGTGATTTTCGGGGGCCCCACTACAATGAGCAGTTCTTC,CATSDFRGPHYNEQFF